The 2 T cell receptor beta chains below all came from one sample that was sequenced in a study of shared clonotypes between healthy human individuals. Produced via immunoSEQ multiplex PCR; TCRdb's table is partial and in-frame only. The table has about 2.4 million clones, under 95% seen once. Sequencing used naive CD4+ T cells from PBMCs. Subset noted: CD45RA+ positively selected. These TCRs come from a man aged 18 to 30 in good health. Some clones in this sample may be carry-over from other donors' samples.

The chain is built from TRBV15 and TRBJ2-7, with TRBD2 matching over 7 bases. Germline V gene data show CDR1 as LNHNV and CDR2 as YYDKDF (reference sequence). Losses at the gene ends were 2 bases for V and 0 bases for J; bases not matched to a gene: 10. The CDR3 contains 17 residues. CDR3 sequence (DNA): TGTGCCACCAGCAGAATCAGACGTCGGGACTACTCCTACGAGCAGTACTTC. Protein: CATSRIRRRDYSYEQYF. The variable domain in full, completed from reference TRBV15 and TRBJ2-7, reads DAMVIQNPRYQVTQFGKPVTLSCSQTLNHNVMYWYQQKSSQAPKLLFHYYDKDFNNEADTPDNFQSRRPNTSFCFLDIRSPGLGDTAMYLCATSRIRRRDYSYEQYFGPGTRLTVT.

This chain links TRBV5-4 with TRBJ2-7, with 8 bases fitting TRBD1. The CDR3 sequence is 15 residues long. V dropped 4 bases and J dropped 2; count of bases not matched to a gene: 8. Germline V lookup: CDR1 SGHNT, CDR2 YYREEE (reference sequence). The DNA for the CDR3 is TGTGCCAGCAGCCCAACCCGACAGGGGCCCTACGAGCAGTACTTC. It is translated as CASSPTRQGPYEQYF.